Listed below are T cell receptor beta chains from one sample, sequenced in a study of blood T cell repertoires in COVID-19. Libraries were prepared by immunoSEQ multiplex PCR; TCRdb keeps only in-frame clonotypes and omits some of them. The sample yields a few hundred thousand clones, about 90% seen once. Sequencing was carried out using peripheral blood. The receptors shown here come from a woman aged 30 to 39 with COVID-19, enrolled during active disease. CDR3s include the opening cysteine and the closing phenylalanine or tryptophan. A D gene is named only where the DNA matches it firmly. Size is stated for part of the rows, as once, few or many counts, or as a class when the clone is expanded.

J gene: TRBJ2-3
V gene: TRBV2
CDR3 length: 15
D gene: .
clone size: .
CDR3 protein: CASSEASASGDTQYF
CDR3 DNA: TGTGCCAGCAGTGAAGCCTCGGCCAGCGGGGATACGCAGTATTTT

J gene: TRBJ2-1
V gene: TRBV27
CDR3 length: 13
D gene: .
clone size: .
CDR3 protein: CASSLSAENEQFF
CDR3 DNA: TGTGCCAGCAGTTTATCGGCGGAAAATGAGCAGTTCTTC

J gene: TRBJ2-1
V gene: TRBV14
CDR3 length: 14
D gene: .
clone size: .
CDR3 protein: CASSQGSGDNEQFF
CDR3 DNA: TGTGCCAGCAGCCAAGGGTCAGGTGACAATGAGCAGTTCTTC

J gene: TRBJ1-5
V gene: TRBV20-1
CDR3 length: 19
D gene: TRBD1
clone size: .
CDR3 protein: CSASGQGQGGIYSNQPQHF
CDR3 DNA: TGCAGTGCTAGTGGTCAAGGACAGGGGGGAATTTATAGCAATCAGCCCCAGCATTTT

J gene: TRBJ1-1
V gene: TRBV6-5
CDR3 length: 13
D gene: .
clone size: once
CDR3 protein: CASLVALNTEAFF
CDR3 DNA: TGTGCCAGCCTCGTCGCGTTGAACACTGAAGCTTTCTTT

J gene: TRBJ2-1
V gene: TRBV11-2
CDR3 length: 15
D gene: TRBD1
clone size: once
CDR3 protein: CASSLWTGPYNEQFF
CDR3 DNA: TGTGCCAGCAGCTTGTGGACAGGTCCCTACAATGAGCAGTTCTTC

J gene: TRBJ2-7
V gene: TRBV29-1
CDR3 length: 15
D gene: .
clone size: .
CDR3 protein: CSVESGRGGYREQYF
CDR3 DNA: TGCAGCGTTGAATCGGGCAGGGGCGGATATCGCGAGCAGTACTTC

J gene: TRBJ1-2
V gene: TRBV2
CDR3 length: 12
D gene: TRBD1
clone size: .
CDR3 protein: CASERQGRGYTF
CDR3 DNA: TGTGCCAGCGAGAGACAGGGCCGCGGCTACACCTTC

J gene: TRBJ1-6
V gene: TRBV5-1
CDR3 length: 16
D gene: .
clone size: .
CDR3 protein: CASSPLGGRRNSPLHF
CDR3 DNA: TGCGCCAGCAGCCCCTTGGGAGGACGCAGGAATTCACCCCTCCACTTT

J gene: TRBJ1-3
V gene: TRBV27
CDR3 length: 18
D gene: TRBD1
clone size: few
CDR3 protein: CASSLSSGQGVPGNTIYF
CDR3 DNA: TGTGCCAGCAGTTTATCATCAGGACAGGGGGTCCCTGGAAACACCATATATTTT

J gene: TRBJ2-2
V gene: TRBV11-3
CDR3 length: 15
D gene: .
clone size: few
CDR3 protein: CASSLDGGNTGELFF
CDR3 DNA: TGTGCCAGCAGCTTAGACGGGGGGAACACCGGGGAGCTGTTTTTT

J gene: TRBJ2-3
V gene: TRBV10-2
CDR3 length: 15
D gene: TRBD2
clone size: .
CDR3 protein: CASLSGGKRIDTQYF
CDR3 DNA: TGCGCCAGCCTGAGCGGGGGGAAACGAATCGATACGCAGTATTTT

J gene: TRBJ1-2
V gene: TRBV6-5
CDR3 length: 15
D gene: .
clone size: once
CDR3 protein: CASAAAGVFNYGYTF
CDR3 DNA: TGTGCCAGCGCTGCGGCAGGGGTATTTAACTATGGCTACACCTTC

J gene: TRBJ2-7
V gene: TRBV4-3
CDR3 length: 15
D gene: TRBD1
clone size: .
CDR3 protein: CASSQAWDRGYEQYF
CDR3 DNA: TGCGCCAGCAGCCAAGCTTGGGACAGGGGCTACGAGCAGTACTTC

J gene: TRBJ1-5
V gene: TRBV5-8
CDR3 length: 15
D gene: .
clone size: .
CDR3 protein: CASSLAGQGLGPQHF
CDR3 DNA: TGTGCCAGCAGCTTGGCCGGCCAGGGGCTAGGGCCCCAGCATTTT

J gene: TRBJ2-7
V gene: TRBV11-2
CDR3 length: 10
D gene: .
clone size: .
CDR3 protein: CASSLYEQYF
CDR3 DNA: TGTGCCAGCAGCCTCTACGAGCAGTACTTC